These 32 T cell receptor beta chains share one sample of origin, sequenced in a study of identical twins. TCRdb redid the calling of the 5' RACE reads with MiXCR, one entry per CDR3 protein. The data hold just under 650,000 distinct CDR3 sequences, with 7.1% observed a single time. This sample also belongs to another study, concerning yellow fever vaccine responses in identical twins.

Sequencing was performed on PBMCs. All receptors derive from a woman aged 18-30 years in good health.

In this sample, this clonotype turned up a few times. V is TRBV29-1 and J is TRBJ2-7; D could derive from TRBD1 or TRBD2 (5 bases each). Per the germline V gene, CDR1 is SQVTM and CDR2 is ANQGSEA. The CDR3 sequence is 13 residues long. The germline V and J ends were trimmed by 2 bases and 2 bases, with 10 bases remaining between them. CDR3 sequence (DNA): TGCAGCGTTGAAAGGGACGTACCCTACGAGCAGTACTTC. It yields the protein CSVERDVPYEQYF.

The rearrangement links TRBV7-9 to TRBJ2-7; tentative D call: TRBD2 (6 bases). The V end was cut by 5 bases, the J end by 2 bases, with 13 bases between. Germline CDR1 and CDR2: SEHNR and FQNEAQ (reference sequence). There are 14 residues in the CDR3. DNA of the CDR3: TGTGCCAGCAGCGAAGAGACTAGACCCTACGAGCAGTACGTC. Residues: CASSEETRPYEQYV.

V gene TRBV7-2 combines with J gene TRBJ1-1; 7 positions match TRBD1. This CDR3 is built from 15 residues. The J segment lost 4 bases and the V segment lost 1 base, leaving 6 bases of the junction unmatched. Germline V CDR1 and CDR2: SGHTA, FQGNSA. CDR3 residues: CASSLGSGGSTEAFF. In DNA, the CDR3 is TGTGCCAGCAGCTTAGGTTCAGGGGGGAGCACTGAAGCTTTCTTT. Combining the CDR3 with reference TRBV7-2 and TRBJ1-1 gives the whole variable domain GAGVSQSPSNKVTEKGKDVELRCDPISGHTALYWYRQSLGQGLEFLIYFQGNSAPDKSGLPSDRFSAERTGGSVSTLTIQRTQQEDSAVYLCASSLGSGGSTEAFFGQGTRLTVV.

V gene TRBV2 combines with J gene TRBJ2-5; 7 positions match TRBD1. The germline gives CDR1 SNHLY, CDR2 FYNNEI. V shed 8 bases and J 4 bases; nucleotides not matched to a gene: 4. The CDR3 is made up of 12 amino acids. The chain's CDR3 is CASGTVTETQYF. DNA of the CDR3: TGTGCCAGCGGGACAGTGACAGAGACCCAGTACTTC.

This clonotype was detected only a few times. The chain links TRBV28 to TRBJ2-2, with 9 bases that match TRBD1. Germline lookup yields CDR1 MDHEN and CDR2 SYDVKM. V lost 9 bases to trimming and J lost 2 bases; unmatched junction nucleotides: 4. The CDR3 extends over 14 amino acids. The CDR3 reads CASTGGYNTGELFF. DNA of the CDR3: TGTGCCAGTACAGGGGGCTATAACACCGGGGAGCTGTTTTTT.

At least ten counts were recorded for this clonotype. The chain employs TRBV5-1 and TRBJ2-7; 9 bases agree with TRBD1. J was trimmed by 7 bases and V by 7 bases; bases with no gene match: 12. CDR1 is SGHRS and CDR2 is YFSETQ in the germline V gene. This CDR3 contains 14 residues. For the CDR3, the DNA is TGCGCCAGCCGAGAACAGGGGGCGTCCCCTGAGCAGTACTTC. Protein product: CASREQGASPEQYF.

The CDR3 DNA reads TGTGCCAGCAGTGAACAAGTCCAAGAGACCCAGTACTTC. The encoded protein is CASSEQVQETQYF. The chain combines TRBV2 with TRBJ2-5; D remains ambiguous. The germline CDR1 and CDR2 sequences are SNHLY and FYNNEI. The CDR3 loop spans 13 amino acids. Trimming shortened V by 2 bases and J by 1 base, and 5 bases separated the two germline ends.

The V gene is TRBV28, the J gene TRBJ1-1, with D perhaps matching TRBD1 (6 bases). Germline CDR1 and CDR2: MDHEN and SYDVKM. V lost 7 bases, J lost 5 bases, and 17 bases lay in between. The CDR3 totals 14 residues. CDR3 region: CASKKGVVGTEAFF. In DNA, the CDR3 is TGTGCCAGCAAGAAGGGGGTTGTAGGTACTGAAGCTTTCTTT.

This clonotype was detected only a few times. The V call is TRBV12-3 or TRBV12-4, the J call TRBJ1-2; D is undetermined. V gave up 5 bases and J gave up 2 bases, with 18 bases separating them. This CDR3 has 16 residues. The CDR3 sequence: CASSAALALRNYGYTF. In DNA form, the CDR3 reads TGTGCCAGCAGTGCCGCTTTGGCCCTCCGAAACTATGGCTACACCTTC.

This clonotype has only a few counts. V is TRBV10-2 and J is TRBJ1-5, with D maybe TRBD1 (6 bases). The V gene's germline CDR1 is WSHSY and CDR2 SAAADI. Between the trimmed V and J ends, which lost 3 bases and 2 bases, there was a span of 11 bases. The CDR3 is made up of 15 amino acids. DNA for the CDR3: TGCGCCAGCAGTGAATCAGGGGTTGGCAATCAGCCCCAGCATTTT. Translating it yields CASSESGVGNQPQHF.

CDR3 in DNA: TGCAGCGTTGGTAGGGGTGAAAAACTGTTTTTT. The encoded protein is CSVGRGEKLFF. V usage is TRBV29-1 and J usage is TRBJ1-4; perhaps TRBD1 as D (5 bases). The V gene lost 4 bases and the J gene lost 7 bases, with 7 bases spanning the gap. Per the germline V gene, CDR1 is SQVTM and CDR2 is ANQGSEA. The CDR3 length is 11 residues.

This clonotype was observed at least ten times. CDR3 sequence: CATRVGGTDTQYF. The CDR3 DNA reads as TGTGCCACCCGGGTGGGGGGCACAGATACGCAGTATTTT. The gene calls are TRBV24-1 and TRBJ2-3, with D perhaps assigned TRBD1 or TRBD2 (5 bases each). This CDR3 spans 13 amino acids. V was trimmed by 9 bases and J by 1 base, leaving 10 bases between them. Germline assignment: CDR1 KGHDR and CDR2 SFDVKD.

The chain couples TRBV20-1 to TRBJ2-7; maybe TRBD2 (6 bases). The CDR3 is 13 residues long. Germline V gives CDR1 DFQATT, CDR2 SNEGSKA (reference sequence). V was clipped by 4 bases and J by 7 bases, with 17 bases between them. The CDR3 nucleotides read TGCAGTGCTACCCTGGTGGCGGGGCGAGAGCAGTACGTC. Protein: CSATLVAGREQYV.

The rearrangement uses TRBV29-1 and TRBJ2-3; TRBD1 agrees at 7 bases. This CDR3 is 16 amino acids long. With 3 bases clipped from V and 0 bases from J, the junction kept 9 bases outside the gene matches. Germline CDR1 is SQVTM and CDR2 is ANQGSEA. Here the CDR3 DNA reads TGCAGCGTTGACCGCCCCGACAGGGCCAGCACAGATACGCAGTATTTT. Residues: CSVDRPDRASTDTQYF.

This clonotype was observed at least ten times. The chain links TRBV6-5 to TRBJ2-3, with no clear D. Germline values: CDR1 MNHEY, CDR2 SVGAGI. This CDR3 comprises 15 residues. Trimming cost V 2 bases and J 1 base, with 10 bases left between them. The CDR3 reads CASSYGRWGTDTQYF. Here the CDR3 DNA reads TGTGCCAGCAGTTACGGGCGATGGGGCACAGATACGCAGTATTTT.

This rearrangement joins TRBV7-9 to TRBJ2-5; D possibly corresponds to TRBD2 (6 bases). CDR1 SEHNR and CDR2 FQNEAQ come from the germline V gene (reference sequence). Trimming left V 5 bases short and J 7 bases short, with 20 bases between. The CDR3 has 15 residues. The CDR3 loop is CASSTQTSSSWTQYF. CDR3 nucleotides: TGTGCCAGCAGCACCCAAACTAGCTCCTCGTGGACCCAGTACTTC.

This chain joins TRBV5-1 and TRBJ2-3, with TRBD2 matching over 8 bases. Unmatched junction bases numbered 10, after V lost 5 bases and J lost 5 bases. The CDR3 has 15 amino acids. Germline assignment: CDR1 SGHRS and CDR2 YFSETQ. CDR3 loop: CASRPGTSGLDTQYF. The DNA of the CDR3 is TGCGCCAGCAGGCCAGGGACTAGTGGGTTAGATACGCAGTATTTT.

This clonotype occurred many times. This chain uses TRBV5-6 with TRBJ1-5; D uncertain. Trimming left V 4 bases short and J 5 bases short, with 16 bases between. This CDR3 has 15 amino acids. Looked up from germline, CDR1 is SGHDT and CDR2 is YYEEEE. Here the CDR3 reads CASSLGPGDHQPQHF. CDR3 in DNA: TGTGCCAGCAGCCTGGGCCCCGGCGACCATCAGCCCCAGCATTTT.

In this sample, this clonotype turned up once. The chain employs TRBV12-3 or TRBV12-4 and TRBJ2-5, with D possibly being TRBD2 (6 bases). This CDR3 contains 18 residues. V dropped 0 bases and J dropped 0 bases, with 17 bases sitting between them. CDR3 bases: TGTGCCAGCAGTTTAGCGCCGGGACTCCTGTTGAACCAAGAGACCCAGTACTTC. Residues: CASSLAPGLLLNQETQYF.

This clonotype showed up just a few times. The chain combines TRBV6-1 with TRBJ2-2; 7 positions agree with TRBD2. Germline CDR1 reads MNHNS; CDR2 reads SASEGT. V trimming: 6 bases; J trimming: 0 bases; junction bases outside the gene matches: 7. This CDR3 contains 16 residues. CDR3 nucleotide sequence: TGTGCCAGCAGCTTCGGACTAGGCCCGAACACCGGGGAGCTGTTTTTT. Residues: CASSFGLGPNTGELFF.

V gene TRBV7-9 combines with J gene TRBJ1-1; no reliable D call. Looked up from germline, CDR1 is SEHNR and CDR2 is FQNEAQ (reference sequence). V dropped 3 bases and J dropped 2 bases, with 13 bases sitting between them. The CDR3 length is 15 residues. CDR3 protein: CASSFFRTGNTEAFF. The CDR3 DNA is TGTGCCAGCAGCTTTTTCCGGACTGGCAACACTGAAGCTTTCTTT.

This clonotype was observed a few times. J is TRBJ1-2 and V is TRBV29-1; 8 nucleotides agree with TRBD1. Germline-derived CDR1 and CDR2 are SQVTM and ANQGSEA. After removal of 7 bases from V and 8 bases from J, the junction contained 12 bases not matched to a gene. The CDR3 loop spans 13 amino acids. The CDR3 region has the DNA TGCAGCGCCAGGGACAGGAGGGGTTTGGGCTACACCTTC. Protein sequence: CSARDRRGLGYTF.

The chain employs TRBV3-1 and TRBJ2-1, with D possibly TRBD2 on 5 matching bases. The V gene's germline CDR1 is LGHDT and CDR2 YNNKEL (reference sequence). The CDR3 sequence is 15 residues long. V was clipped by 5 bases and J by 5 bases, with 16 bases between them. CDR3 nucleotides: TGTGCCAGCAGCGAACAACTGGGAGTGGACAATGAGCAGTTCTTC. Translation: CASSEQLGVDNEQFF.

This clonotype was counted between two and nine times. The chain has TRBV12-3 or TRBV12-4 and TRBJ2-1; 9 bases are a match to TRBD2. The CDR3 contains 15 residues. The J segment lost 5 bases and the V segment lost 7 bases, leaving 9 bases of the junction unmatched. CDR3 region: CASTSGGGANNEQFF. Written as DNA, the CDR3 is TGTGCCAGCACCTCAGGCGGGGGGGCGAACAATGAGCAGTTCTTC.

In nucleotides, the CDR3 is TGCAGTGCTAGAGCAATAGACAGGGAAGAGTTCAATGAGCAGTTCTTC. Residues: CSARAIDREEFNEQFF. V gene TRBV20-1 combines with J gene TRBJ2-1; 7 positions agree with TRBD1. This CDR3 has 16 residues. The junction had 12 bases not matched to a gene; V was cut back by 1 base and J by 6 bases. Germline V gene sequence: CDR1 DFQATT, CDR2 SNEGSKA (reference sequence).

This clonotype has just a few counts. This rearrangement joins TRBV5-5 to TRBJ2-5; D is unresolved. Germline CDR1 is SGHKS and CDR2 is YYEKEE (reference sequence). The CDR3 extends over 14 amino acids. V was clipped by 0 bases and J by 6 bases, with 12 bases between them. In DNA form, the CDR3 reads TGTGCCAGCAGCTTGGGGGAAAAGAGGAAGACCCAGTACTTC. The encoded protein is CASSLGEKRKTQYF.

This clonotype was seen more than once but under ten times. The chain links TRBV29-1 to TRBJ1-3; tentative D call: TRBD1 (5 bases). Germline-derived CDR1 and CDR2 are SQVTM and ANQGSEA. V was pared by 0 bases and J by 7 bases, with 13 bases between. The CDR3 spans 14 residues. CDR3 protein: CSVEDVTAGNTIYF. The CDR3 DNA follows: TGCAGCGTTGAAGATGTGACAGCCGGGAACACCATATATTTT.

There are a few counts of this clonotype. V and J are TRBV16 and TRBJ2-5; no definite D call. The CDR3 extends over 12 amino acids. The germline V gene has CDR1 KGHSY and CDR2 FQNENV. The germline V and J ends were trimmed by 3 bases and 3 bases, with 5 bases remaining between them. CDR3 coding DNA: TGTGCCAGCAGCCAGGATAAAGAGACCCAGTACTTC. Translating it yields CASSQDKETQYF.

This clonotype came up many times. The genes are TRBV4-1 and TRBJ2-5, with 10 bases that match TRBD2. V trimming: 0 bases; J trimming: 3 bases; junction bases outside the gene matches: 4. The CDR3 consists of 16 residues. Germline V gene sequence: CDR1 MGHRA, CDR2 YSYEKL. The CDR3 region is CASSQEPGLAEETQYF. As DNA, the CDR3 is TGCGCCAGCAGCCAAGAACCCGGACTAGCGGAAGAGACCCAGTACTTC.

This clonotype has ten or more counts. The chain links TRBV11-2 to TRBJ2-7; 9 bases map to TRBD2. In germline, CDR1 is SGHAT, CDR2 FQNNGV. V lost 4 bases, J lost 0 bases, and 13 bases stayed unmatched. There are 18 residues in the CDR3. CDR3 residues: CASSSRGLALGSSYEQYF. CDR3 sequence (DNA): TGTGCCAGCAGCTCCAGGGGACTAGCCTTGGGTAGCTCCTACGAGCAGTACTTC.

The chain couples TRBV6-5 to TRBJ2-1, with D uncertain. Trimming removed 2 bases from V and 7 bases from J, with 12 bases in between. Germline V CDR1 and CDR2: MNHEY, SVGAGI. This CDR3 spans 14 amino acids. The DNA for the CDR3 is TGTGCCAGCAGTTACCAAGGAACGCGTAATGAGCAGTTCTTC. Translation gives CASSYQGTRNEQFF.

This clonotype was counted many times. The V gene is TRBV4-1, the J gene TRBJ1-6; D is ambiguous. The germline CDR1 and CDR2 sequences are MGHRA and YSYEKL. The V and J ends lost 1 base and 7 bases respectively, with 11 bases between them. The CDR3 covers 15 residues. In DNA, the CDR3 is TGCGCCAGCAGCCAAGCTCCCAGAACCAATTCACCCCTCCACTTT. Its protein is CASSQAPRTNSPLHF.